Below, 2 T cell receptor beta chains from the same sample are listed, as sequenced in a study of radiation and T cells in renal cell carcinoma. Time point specified: blood 4 weeks post-SBRT, at nephrectomy. Treatment defined: 15 Gy SBRT to primary tumor, nephrectomy 4 weeks later. Measured with immunoSEQ multiplex PCR; TCRdb has only the in-frame clones, and not every one. This table has around 180,000 clones, 88% appearing once. The source material was blood, sampled from a patient whose treatment included radiotherapy and nephrectomy. The receptors come from a woman in her forties or fifties with renal cell carcinoma.

The chain is built from TRBV6-5 and TRBJ2-1; TRBD2 aligns across 8 bases. From germline, CDR1 is MNHEY and CDR2 SVGAGI. J was trimmed by 8 bases and V by 10 bases; bases with no gene match: 10. The CDR3 runs 13 residues. The CDR3 loop reads CATYGLASDEQFF. CDR3 DNA: TGTGCCACCTATGGACTAGCTTCGGATGAGCAGTTCTTC.

V is TRBV2 and J is TRBJ2-2, with D possibly matching TRBD1 (6 bases). V shed 4 bases and J shed 4 bases, with 13 bases lying between them. This CDR3 is 15 amino acids long. Germline CDR1 SNHLY, CDR2 FYNNEI. CDR3 sequence (DNA): TGTGCCAGCAGTGCCCAGGGGTCCGGCACCGGGGAGCTGTTTTTT. Its translation: CASSAQGSGTGELFF.